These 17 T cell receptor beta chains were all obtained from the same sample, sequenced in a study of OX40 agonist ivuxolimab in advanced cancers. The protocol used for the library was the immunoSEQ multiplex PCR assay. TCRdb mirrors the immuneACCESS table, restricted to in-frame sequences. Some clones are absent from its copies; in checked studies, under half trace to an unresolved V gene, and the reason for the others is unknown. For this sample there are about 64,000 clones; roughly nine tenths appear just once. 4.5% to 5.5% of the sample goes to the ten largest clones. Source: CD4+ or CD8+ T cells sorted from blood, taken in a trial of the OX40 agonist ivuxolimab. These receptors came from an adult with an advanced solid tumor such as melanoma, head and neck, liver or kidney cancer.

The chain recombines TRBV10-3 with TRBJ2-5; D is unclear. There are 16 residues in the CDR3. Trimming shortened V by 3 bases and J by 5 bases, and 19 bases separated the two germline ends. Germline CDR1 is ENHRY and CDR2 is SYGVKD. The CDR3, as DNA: TGTGCCATCAGTGAAATCGGGCCCAGAGGCGATGAGACCCAGTACTTC. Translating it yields CAISEIGPRGDETQYF.

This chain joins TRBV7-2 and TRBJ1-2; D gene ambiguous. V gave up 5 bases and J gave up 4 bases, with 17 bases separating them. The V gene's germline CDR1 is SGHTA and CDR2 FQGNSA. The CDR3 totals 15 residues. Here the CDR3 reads CASSPPGIWSYGYTF. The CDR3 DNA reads TGTGCCAGCAGCCCCCCCGGGATCTGGAGCTATGGCTACACCTTC.

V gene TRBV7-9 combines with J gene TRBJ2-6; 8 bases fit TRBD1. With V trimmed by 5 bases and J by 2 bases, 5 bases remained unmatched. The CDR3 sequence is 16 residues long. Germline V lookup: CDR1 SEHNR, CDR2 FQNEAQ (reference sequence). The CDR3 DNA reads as TGTGCCAGCAGCAGCGACAGGGGAACTGGGGCCAACGTCCTGACTTTC. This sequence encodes CASSSDRGTGANVLTF.

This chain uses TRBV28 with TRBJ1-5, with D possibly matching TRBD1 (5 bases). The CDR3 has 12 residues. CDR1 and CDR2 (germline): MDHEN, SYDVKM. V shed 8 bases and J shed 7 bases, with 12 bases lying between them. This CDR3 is CASSTGGQPQHF. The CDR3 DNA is TGTGCCAGCTCAACGGGGGGGCAGCCCCAGCATTTT.

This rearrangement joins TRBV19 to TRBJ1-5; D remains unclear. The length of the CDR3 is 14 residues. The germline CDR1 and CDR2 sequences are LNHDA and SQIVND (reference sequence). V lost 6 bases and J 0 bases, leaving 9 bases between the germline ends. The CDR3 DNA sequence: TGTGCCAGTAGCATATCTAATAGCAATCAGCCCCAGCATTTT. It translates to CASSISNSNQPQHF.

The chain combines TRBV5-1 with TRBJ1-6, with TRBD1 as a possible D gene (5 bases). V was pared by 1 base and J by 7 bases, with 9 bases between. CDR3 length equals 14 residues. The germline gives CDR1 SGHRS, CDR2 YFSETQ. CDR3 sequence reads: CASSLMGGNSPLHF. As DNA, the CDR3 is TGCGCCAGCAGCTTGATGGGGGGAAATTCACCCCTCCACTTT.

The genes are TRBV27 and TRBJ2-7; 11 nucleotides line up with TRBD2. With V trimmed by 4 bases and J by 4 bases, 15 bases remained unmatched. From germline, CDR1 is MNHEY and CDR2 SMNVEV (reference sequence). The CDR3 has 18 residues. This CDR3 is CASSSRLTGTSGKYEQYF. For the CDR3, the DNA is TGTGCCAGCAGTTCCCGACTTACCGGGACTAGCGGTAAATACGAGCAGTACTTC.

The CDR3 is CASSLTNSGANVLTF. The CDR3 bases are TGTGCCAGCAGCTTAACGAACTCTGGGGCCAACGTCCTGACTTTC. This rearrangement joins TRBV7-8 to TRBJ2-6; the D is unclear. This CDR3 region has 15 residues. Trimming stripped 2 bases from V and 0 bases from J, with 5 bases between. Germline CDR1 SGHVS, CDR2 FQNEAQ.

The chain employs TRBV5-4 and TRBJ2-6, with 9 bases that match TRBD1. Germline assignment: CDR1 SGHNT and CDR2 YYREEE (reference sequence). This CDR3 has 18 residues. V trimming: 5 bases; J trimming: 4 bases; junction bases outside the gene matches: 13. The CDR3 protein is CASRPGQGLKLGANVLTF. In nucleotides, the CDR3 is TGTGCCAGCAGACCGGGACAGGGTCTTAAACTGGGGGCCAACGTCCTGACTTTC.

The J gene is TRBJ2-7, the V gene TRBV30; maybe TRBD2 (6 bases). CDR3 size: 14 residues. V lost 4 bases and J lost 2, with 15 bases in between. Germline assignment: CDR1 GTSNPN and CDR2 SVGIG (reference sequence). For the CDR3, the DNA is TGTGCCTGGAAGGCAGTGGGAGGTACCTACGAGCAGTACTTC. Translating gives CAWKAVGGTYEQYF.

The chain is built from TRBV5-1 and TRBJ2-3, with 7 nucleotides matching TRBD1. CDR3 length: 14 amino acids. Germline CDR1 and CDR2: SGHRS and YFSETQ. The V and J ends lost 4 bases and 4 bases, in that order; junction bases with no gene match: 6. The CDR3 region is CASSPTGPPDTQYF. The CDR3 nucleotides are TGCGCCAGCAGCCCGACAGGGCCCCCAGATACGCAGTATTTT.

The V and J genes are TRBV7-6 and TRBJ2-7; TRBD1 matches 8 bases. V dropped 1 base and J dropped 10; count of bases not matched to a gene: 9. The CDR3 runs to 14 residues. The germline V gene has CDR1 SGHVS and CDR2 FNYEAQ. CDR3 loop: CASSLGPGTGNQYF. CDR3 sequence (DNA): TGTGCCAGCAGCTTAGGACCCGGGACAGGTAATCAGTACTTC.

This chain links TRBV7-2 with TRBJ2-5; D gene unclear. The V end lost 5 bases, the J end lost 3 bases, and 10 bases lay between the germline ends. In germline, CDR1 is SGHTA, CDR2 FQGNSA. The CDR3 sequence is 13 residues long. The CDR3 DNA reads TGTGCCAGCAGCGTAGGCATAGAAGAGACCCAGTACTTC. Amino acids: CASSVGIEETQYF.

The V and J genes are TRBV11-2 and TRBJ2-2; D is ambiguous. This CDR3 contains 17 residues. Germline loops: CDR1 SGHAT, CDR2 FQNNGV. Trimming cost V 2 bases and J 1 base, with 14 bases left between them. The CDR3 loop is CASSLPTHQMNTGELFF. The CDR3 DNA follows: TGTGCCAGCAGCTTACCTACCCACCAAATGAACACCGGGGAGCTGTTTTTT.

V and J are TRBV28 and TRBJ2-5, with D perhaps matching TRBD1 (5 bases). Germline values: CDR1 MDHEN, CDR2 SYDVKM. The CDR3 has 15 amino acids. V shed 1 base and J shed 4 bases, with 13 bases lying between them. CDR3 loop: CASSLSSGLVETQYF. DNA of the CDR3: TGTGCCAGCAGTTTATCATCAGGGTTGGTAGAGACCCAGTACTTC.

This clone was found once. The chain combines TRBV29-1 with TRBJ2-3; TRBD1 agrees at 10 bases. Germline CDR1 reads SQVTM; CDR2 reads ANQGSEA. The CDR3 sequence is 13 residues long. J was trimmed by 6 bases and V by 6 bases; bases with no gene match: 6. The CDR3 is CSVRQGAFDTQYF. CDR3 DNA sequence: TGCAGCGTAAGACAGGGGGCGTTCGATACGCAGTATTTT.

CDR3 DNA: TGTGCCAGCAGCTTAGAGGTGAACACTGAAGCTTTCTTT. Protein: CASSLEVNTEAFF. The chain joins TRBV11-3 to TRBJ1-1; D remains ambiguous. V lost 0 bases to trimming and J lost 0 bases, with 2 bases between them. CDR1 SGHNT and CDR2 YENEEA come from the germline V gene. This CDR3 contains 13 residues.